This T cell receptor (beta chain) was sequenced during a study of T cell repertoires in aging, cancer and after chemotherapy. Study summary: Six age groups, ranging from 30 or younger to 70 or older, included the donors. Clear clonal overlap appeared across healthy donor samples taken over several months to years.

Germline V gene data show CDR1 as MNHEY and CDR2 as SMNVEV (reference sequence). The length of the CDR3 is 15 residues. V lost 6 bases and J lost 11; bases outside the gene matches: 18. TCR beta rearrangements were amplified from peripheral blood genomic DNA. Study-level points and caveats: Rebound thymic output was suggested by rising median generation probability during chemotherapy in each cancer cohort. The repertoire data cannot show anything about immunological memory following chemotherapy.

TRB rearrangements spanning V, D and J were amplified using mixed TRB-A/B primers. Each CDR3 protein is one row after TCRdb ran MiXCR on the multiplex PCR reads. The table shows some 5,300 distinct CDR3 sequences, with roughly 28% occurring only once. Concerning this clonotype: Its cognate antigen is unknown.

Sequenced: blood. The rearrangement uses TRBV27 and TRBJ1-2, with 7 nucleotides matching TRBD1. The sequence was obtained from a human donor in good health. CDR3 region: CASSPLVGQISVYTF. The CDR3 DNA is TGTGCCAGCAGCCCTTTGGTGGGACAGATTTCGGTATACACCTTC.